Listed below are T cell receptor beta chains from one sample, sequenced in a study of blood T cell repertoires in COVID-19. Profiled with immunoSEQ multiplex PCR; TCRdb holds only in-frame clones, not every one. The sample lists 150,000 or so clones, about four fifths occurring once. The sample taken for sequencing was peripheral blood. Source of these receptors: a man aged 55 to 70 with acute or convalescent COVID-19. The CDR3 runs from the conserved cysteine through the conserved F or W. D genes are given only for firm matches. Only some rows state a clone size, as once, few, many or a class for expanded clones.

d_call	clone_size	v_call	j_call	cdr3_nt	cdr3_aa
NA	NA	TRBV6-6	TRBJ1-2	TGTGCCAGATCTACAGGGCCAAGCGGCTACACCTTC	CARSTGPSGYTF
TRBD2	NA	TRBV13	TRBJ2-2	TGTGCCAGCAGCCTAGCGGGAGGGCCGGGCACCGGGGAGCTGTTTTTT	CASSLAGGPGTGELFF
NA	NA	TRBV2	TRBJ1-2	TGTGCCAGCAGTGATTCCTCTAACTATGGCTACACCTTC	CASSDSSNYGYTF
TRBD2	NA	TRBV11-1	TRBJ2-5	TGTGCCAGCAGCTCCCGGGACTACCACCAAGAGACCCAGTACTTC	CASSSRDYHQETQYF
NA	NA	TRBV21-1	TRBJ1-2	TGTGCCAGCAGCGCGAGGGGGAAGTGGTATGGCTACACCTTC	CASSARGKWYGYTF
TRBD1	NA	TRBV6-5	TRBJ1-1	TGTGCCAGCAGCCGCGGGACAGACTTGAACACTGAAGCTTTCTTT	CASSRGTDLNTEAFF
NA	NA	TRBV25-1	TRBJ2-5	TGTGCCAGCAGTGACCAGACAGGACCCGGAGAGACCCAGTACTTC	CASSDQTGPGETQYF
TRBD1	once	TRBV14	TRBJ2-5	TGTGCCAGCAGCCAAGATCGGGGACAGGGGGTCCAAGAGACCCAGTACTTC	CASSQDRGQGVQETQYF
TRBD2	NA	TRBV27	TRBJ2-7	TGTGCCAGCAGTTTAAGGCCGTCTAGCGGGACGTCCTACGAGCAGTACTTC	CASSLRPSSGTSYEQYF
TRBD2	once	TRBV7-2	TRBJ2-3	TGTGCCAGCAGCTTAAGAGGGGAGACTAGCGGCTCAGATACGCAGTATTTT	CASSLRGETSGSDTQYF
TRBD1	few	TRBV5-6	TRBJ1-1	TGTGCCAGCAGCGGTACAGGGGGCGCGGGTGCTTTCTTT	CASSGTGGAGAFF
NA	NA	TRBV6-2/TRBV6-3	TRBJ1-3	TGTGCCAGCAGCCCGGGACACCTCTCTGGAAACACCATATATTTT	CASSPGHLSGNTIYF
NA	NA	TRBV19	TRBJ2-5	TGTGCCAGTAGTATGGAATTCGCAGGGGTAGTCTACTTC	CASSMEFAGVVYF
TRBD1	once	TRBV5-5	TRBJ1-5	TGTGCCAGCAGCTTGGAAGCAGGGGGGCTTTATAGCAATCAGCCCCAGCATTTT	CASSLEAGGLYSNQPQHF
TRBD1	few	TRBV2	TRBJ1-2	TGTGCCAGCACCTCAGGGGGGTTCTATGGCTACACCTTC	CASTSGGFYGYTF
TRBD2	NA	TRBV2	TRBJ2-7	TGTGCCAGCGGTCCGGGACTAGTCTCCTACGAGCAGTACTTC	CASGPGLVSYEQYF
TRBD1	NA	TRBV10-3	TRBJ1-6	TGTGCCATCAGTGAGAAGGGACAGCTCAATTCACCCCTCCACTTT	CAISEKGQLNSPLHF
NA	NA	TRBV7-9	TRBJ2-1	TGTGCCAGCAGCTTAGCGAGCAGGCCCCTGGAGCAGTTCTTC	CASSLASRPLEQFF
NA	NA	TRBV5-1	TRBJ1-4	TGCGCCAGCAGCCCGGGGACTTTGGCAACTAATGAAAAACTGTTTTTT	CASSPGTLATNEKLFF
NA	NA	TRBV19	TRBJ1-6	TGTGCCAGTAGTATAGGCGGAGGGGCCCCAAATTCACCCCTCCACTTT	CASSIGGGAPNSPLHF
TRBD1	few	TRBV5-4	TRBJ2-2	TGTGCCAGCAGCTTGAGGGGGCGCAACACCGGGGAGCTGTTTTTT	CASSLRGRNTGELFF
NA	NA	TRBV4-3	TRBJ1-1	TGCGCCAGCAGCCAAGAAGGGGCCGTGAACACTGAAGCTTTCTTT	CASSQEGAVNTEAFF
NA	NA	TRBV28	TRBJ2-7	TGTGCCAGCAGTCGCCGCGACAGAGACGAGCAGTACTTC	CASSRRDRDEQYF
TRBD1	NA	TRBV7-2	TRBJ1-1	TGTGCCAGCAGCCTAGGACAGGTGAACACTGAAGCTTTCTTT	CASSLGQVNTEAFF
TRBD1	few	TRBV6-5	TRBJ1-1	TGTGCCAGCTTCCTGGGACAGGCCTCTGAAGCTTTCTTT	CASFLGQASEAFF
NA	NA	TRBV7-9	TRBJ1-1	TGTGCCAGCAGCCCCCTGTCCGCGACAGAATATAACACTGAAGCTTTCTTT	CASSPLSATEYNTEAFF
NA	NA	TRBV20-1	TRBJ2-1	TGCAGTGCTAGTGCGAGGGGGGGCCTCTCCTACAATGAGCAGTTCTTC	CSASARGGLSYNEQFF
TRBD1	few	TRBV3-1/TRBV3-2	TRBJ2-7	TGTGCCAGCAGCTTTCCGGGACAGGGGATCTACGAGCAGTACTTC	CASSFPGQGIYEQYF
NA	once	TRBV18	TRBJ1-4	TGTGCCAGCTCACCATCGAGGGAGGGCATTGAAAAACTGTTTTTT	CASSPSREGIEKLFF
NA	NA	TRBV4-3	TRBJ1-3	TGCGCCAGCAGCCAAGCGGCGGCCTCTGGAAACACCATATATTTT	CASSQAAASGNTIYF
NA	NA	TRBV5-4	TRBJ1-2	TGTGCCAGCAGCTTACCGACAGGTCGGAACTATGGCTACACCTTC	CASSLPTGRNYGYTF
TRBD1	once	TRBV19	TRBJ2-7	TGTGCCAGTAGCCGACAGGGCTCCTACGAGCAGTACTTC	CASSRQGSYEQYF
NA	few	TRBV7-9	TRBJ2-6	TGTGCCAGCAGCTTAGTTACACCTGGGGCCAACGTCCTGACTTTC	CASSLVTPGANVLTF
NA	NA	TRBV10-2	TRBJ1-1	TGCGCCAGCAGTGACAACTTTAACACTGAAGCTTTCTTT	CASSDNFNTEAFF
TRBD2	NA	TRBV19	TRBJ2-3	TGTGCCAGTAGTACTAGCGGGGGGGCCTATACGCAGTATTTT	CASSTSGGAYTQYF
TRBD1	once	TRBV9	TRBJ2-2	TGTGCCAGCAGCGTTACCTCCGGGACAGGGTATGGTTACACCGGGGAGCTGTTTTTT	CASSVTSGTGYGYTGELFF
NA	NA	TRBV6-5	TRBJ1-4	TGTGCCAGCAGTTACTCGGGGAGGGGCAGCGAAAAACTGTTTTTT	CASSYSGRGSEKLFF
TRBD1	NA	TRBV4-3	TRBJ2-2	TGCGCCAGCAGCCAAGAGACAGGGACCGGGGAGCTGTTTTTT	CASSQETGTGELFF
NA	once	TRBV27	TRBJ2-6	TGTGCCAGCAGGGCTCCAAGCTCTGGGGCCAACGTCCTGACTTTC	CASRAPSSGANVLTF
TRBD2	NA	TRBV5-1	TRBJ2-1	TGCGCCAGCAGCTTTACTAGCGGGAGCTACAATGAGCAGTTCTTC	CASSFTSGSYNEQFF
TRBD1	NA	TRBV7-2	TRBJ1-6	TGTGCCAGCAGTTCGACAGGGAGTCCTTATAATTCACCCCTCCACTTT	CASSSTGSPYNSPLHF
TRBD2	NA	TRBV2	TRBJ2-7	TGTGCCAGCAGAGCGGGGGGGACCTACGAGCAGTACTTC	CASRAGGTYEQYF
TRBD1	NA	TRBV28	TRBJ2-7	TGTGCCAGCAGCGGGGTAGGCAGTTCAACAGGGGTGTGGCTAGCCAGCCCCCTCTACGAGCAGTACTTC	CASSGVGSSTGVWLASPLYEQYF
TRBD2	NA	TRBV7-2	TRBJ2-7	TGTGCCAGCAGCAACGGACTAGCGGGGTCCTACGAGCAGTACTTC	CASSNGLAGSYEQYF
NA	few	TRBV19	TRBJ1-2	TGTGCCAGTAGTCCTCGCTCCCAGGGTCTGAGAACTAACTATGGCTACACCTTC	CASSPRSQGLRTNYGYTF
NA	NA	TRBV6-2/TRBV6-3	TRBJ2-7	TGTGCCAGCAGTTCGCTTAGGACTGTACCAATATCCTACGAGCAGTACTTC	CASSSLRTVPISYEQYF
NA	NA	TRBV5-1	TRBJ2-3	TGCGCCAGCAGCCGGGCTAGCGTCAGCACAGATACGCAGTATTTT	CASSRASVSTDTQYF
TRBD1	NA	TRBV28	TRBJ2-7	TGTGCCAGCAGTTTTCCCGGGGGGACAGGGGGCTACGAGCAGTACTTC	CASSFPGGTGGYEQYF
NA	NA	TRBV4-1	TRBJ2-3	TGCGCCAGCAGCCAAGAGGCGACAGGGAGGACAGATACGCAGTATTTT	CASSQEATGRTDTQYF
NA	few	TRBV4-2	TRBJ2-7	TGTGCCAGCAGCCAAGAAATGCGGGGCGAGCAGTACTTC	CASSQEMRGEQYF
NA	NA	TRBV2	TRBJ1-1	TGTGCCAGCAGTGAAGAGACTGGGTTTAGCACTGAAGCTTTCTTT	CASSEETGFSTEAFF
TRBD1	once	TRBV10-1	TRBJ1-5	TGCGCCAGCATTGACTATTACCGGGACAGGGGGATCCCCCACAATCAGCCCCAGCATTTT	CASIDYYRDRGIPHNQPQHF